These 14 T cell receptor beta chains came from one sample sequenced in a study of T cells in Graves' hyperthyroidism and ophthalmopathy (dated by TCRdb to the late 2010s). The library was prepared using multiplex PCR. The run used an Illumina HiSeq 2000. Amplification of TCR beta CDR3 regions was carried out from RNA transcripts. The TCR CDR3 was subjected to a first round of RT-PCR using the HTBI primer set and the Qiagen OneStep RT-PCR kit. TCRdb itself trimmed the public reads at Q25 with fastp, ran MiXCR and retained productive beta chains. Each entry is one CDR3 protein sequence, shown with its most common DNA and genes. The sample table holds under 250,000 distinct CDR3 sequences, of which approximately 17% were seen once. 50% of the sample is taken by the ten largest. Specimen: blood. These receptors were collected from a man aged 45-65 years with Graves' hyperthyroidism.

The CDR3 sequence: CSVEVTANEKLFF. CDR3 nucleotides: TGCAGCGTTGAAGTGACCGCCAACGAAAAACTGTTTTTT. This chain uses TRBV29-1 with TRBJ1-4; D ambiguous. This CDR3 has 13 residues. The germline V gene has CDR1 SQVTM and CDR2 ANQGSEA. Deletions cut 1 base from V and 8 bases from J, with 11 bases between.

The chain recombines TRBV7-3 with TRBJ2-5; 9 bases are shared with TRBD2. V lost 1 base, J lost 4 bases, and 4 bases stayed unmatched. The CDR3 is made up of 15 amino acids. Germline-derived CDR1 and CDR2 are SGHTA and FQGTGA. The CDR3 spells CASSLIAGEGETQYF. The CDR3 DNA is TGTGCCAGCAGCTTAATAGCGGGAGAGGGAGAGACCCAGTACTTC.

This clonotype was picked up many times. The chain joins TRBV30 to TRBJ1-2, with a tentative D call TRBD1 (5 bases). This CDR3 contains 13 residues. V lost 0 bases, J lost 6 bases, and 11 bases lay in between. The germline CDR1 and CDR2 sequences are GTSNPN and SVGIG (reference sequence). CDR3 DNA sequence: TGTGCCTGGAGTGTAAAAGGGGCGGATGGCTACACCTTC. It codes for CAWSVKGADGYTF.

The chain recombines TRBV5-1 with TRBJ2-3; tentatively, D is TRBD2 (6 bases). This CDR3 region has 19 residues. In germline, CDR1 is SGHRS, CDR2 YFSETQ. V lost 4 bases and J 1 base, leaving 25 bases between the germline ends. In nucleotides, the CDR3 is TGCGCCAGCAGCGTGTCCGGGACTGGGTCTGATGTTCGCACAGATACGCAGTATTTT. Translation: CASSVSGTGSDVRTDTQYF.

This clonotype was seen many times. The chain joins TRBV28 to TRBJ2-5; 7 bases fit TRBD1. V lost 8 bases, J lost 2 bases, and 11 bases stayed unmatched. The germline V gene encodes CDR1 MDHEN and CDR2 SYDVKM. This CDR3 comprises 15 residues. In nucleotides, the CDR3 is TGTGCCAGCCAGAACAGGGGACAGATACAAGAGACCCAGTACTTC. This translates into CASQNRGQIQETQYF. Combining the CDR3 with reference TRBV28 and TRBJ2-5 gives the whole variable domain DVKVTQSSRYLVKRTGEKVFLECVQDMDHENMFWYRQDPGLGLRLIYFSYDVKMKEKGDIPEGYSVSREKKERFSLILESASTNQTSMYLCASQNRGQIQETQYFGPGTRLLVL.

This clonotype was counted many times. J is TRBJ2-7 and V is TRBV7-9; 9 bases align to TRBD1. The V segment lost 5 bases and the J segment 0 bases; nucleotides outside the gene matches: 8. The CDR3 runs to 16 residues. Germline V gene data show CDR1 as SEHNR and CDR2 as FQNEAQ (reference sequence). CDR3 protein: CASSVGQGVFSYEQYF. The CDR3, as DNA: TGTGCCAGCAGCGTGGGACAGGGTGTCTTCTCCTACGAGCAGTACTTC.

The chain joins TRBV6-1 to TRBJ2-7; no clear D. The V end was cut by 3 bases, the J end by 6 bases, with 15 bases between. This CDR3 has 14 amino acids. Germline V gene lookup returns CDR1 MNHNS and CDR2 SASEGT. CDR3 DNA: TGTGCCAGCAGTGAGTTACCGTACTCTACCGAGCAGTACTTC. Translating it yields CASSELPYSTEQYF.

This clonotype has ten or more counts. The CDR3 sequence: CASSSEGTSGLTDTQYF. The DNA of the CDR3 is TGTGCCAGCAGCTCCGAGGGGACTAGCGGACTCACAGATACGCAGTATTTT. The chain recombines TRBV11-2 with TRBJ2-3; 11 bases line up with TRBD2. V gave up 4 bases and J gave up 2 bases; unmatched junction bases: 8. Germline assignment: CDR1 SGHAT and CDR2 FQNNGV. The CDR3 covers 17 residues.

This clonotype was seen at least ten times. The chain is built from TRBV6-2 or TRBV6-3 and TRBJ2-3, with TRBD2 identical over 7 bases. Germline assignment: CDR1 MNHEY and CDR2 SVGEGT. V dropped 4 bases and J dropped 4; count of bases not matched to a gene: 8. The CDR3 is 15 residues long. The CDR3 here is CASSLLTSSPDTQYF. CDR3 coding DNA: TGTGCCAGCAGTTTATTGACTAGCTCACCAGATACGCAGTATTTT.

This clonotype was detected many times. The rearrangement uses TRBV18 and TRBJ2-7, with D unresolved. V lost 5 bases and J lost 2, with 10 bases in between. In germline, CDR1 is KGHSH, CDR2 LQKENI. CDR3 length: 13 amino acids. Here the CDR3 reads CASSSPLAYEQYF. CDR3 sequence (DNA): TGTGCCAGCTCATCGCCGCTAGCCTACGAGCAGTACTTC.

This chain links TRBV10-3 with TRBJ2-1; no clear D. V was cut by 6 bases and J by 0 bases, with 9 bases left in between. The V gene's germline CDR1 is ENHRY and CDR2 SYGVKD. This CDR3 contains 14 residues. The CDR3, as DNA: TGTGCCATCAGCTCGCGTAGCTCCTACAATGAGCAGTTCTTC. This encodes CAISSRSSYNEQFF.

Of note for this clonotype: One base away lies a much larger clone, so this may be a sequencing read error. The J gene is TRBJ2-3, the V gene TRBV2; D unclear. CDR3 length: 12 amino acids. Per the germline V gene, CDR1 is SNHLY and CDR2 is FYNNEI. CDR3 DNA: TGTGCCAGCACCCCCGTAAGGGATATGCAGTATTTT. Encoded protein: CASTPVRDMQYF.

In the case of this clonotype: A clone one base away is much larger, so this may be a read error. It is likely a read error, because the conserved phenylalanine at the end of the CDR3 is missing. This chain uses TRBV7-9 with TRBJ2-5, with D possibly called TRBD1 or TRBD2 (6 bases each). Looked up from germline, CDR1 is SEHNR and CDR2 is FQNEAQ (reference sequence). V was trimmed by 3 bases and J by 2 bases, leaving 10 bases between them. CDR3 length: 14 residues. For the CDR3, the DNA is TGTGCCAGCAGCTTTGGAGGGGGACAAGAGACCCAGTACTCC. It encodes CASSFGGGQETQYS.

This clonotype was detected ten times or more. The CDR3 loop is CSAESLAGGSTDTQYF. The CDR3 DNA follows: TGCAGTGCTGAATCGTTAGCGGGAGGAAGCACAGATACGCAGTATTTT. The J gene is TRBJ2-3, the V gene TRBV20-1; TRBD2 matches at 10 bases. V shed 5 bases, J shed 0 bases, and the junction held 8 bases outside the gene matches. Germline-derived CDR1 and CDR2 are DFQATT and SNEGSKA (reference sequence). The CDR3 is 16 residues long.